This T cell receptor (beta chain) was sequenced in a study of breast tumors, draining lymph nodes, adjacent tissues. Study results and caveats: Tumor T cell lymph node origin was a supported hypothesis, not proven.

TCRdb recomputed calls from the multiplex PCR reads with MiXCR, one row per CDR3 protein. The repertoire holds about 300,000 distinct CDR3 sequences, with over 30% as singletons. This clonotype was recorded at least ten times. No antigen is known for it. This CDR3 region has 14 residues. V lost 3 bases and J 1 base, leaving 6 bases between the germline ends. The V gene's germline CDR1 is SGHDN and CDR2 FVKESK. Samples came from axillary lymph nodes draining the breast cancer. The sequence was collected from a female donor with breast cancer. Some clones in this sample may be carry-over from other donors' samples. V usage is TRBV14 and J usage is TRBJ2-2; D is undetermined. Material for sequencing was axillary lymph node tissue. This CDR3 is CASSQPGNTGELFF. DNA of the CDR3: TGTGCCAGCAGCCAGCCGGGGAACACCGGGGAGCTGTTTTTT. Together with reference TRBV14 and TRBJ2-2, the CDR3 gives the full variable domain: EAGVTQFPSHSVIEKGQTVTLRCDPISGHDNLYWYRRVMGKEIKFLLHFVKESKQDESGMPNNRFLAERTGGTYSTLKVQPAELEDSGVYFCASSQPGNTGELFFGEGSRLTVL.